This is a list of T cell receptor beta chains from one sample in a study of blood T cell repertoires in COVID-19. Data came from immunoSEQ multiplex PCR; TCRdb stores just in-frame clones and leaves some out. The sample lists a few hundred thousand clones; about 88% were seen once. The sample comprised PBMCs or T cells enriched from blood (not recorded which). These receptors came from a woman younger than 35 who had recovered from COVID-19. CDR3s include the opening cysteine and the closing phenylalanine or tryptophan. The D gene is left open where the match is weak. For some rows the clone size is stated as once, few or many, or as a class when expanded; others skip it.

CDR3 length | clone size | J gene | D gene | V gene | CDR3 protein | CDR3 DNA
13 | NA | TRBJ2-5 | NA | TRBV6-5 | CASQGGPKETQYF | TGTGCCTCACAAGGCGGGCCGAAAGAGACCCAGTACTTC
14 | NA | TRBJ2-1 | NA | TRBV4-1 | CASRITGFYNEQFF | TGCGCCAGCAGAATAACAGGCTTCTACAATGAGCAGTTCTTC
15 | once | TRBJ2-5 | NA | TRBV7-9 | CASSPGPTPGETQYF | TGTGCCAGCAGTCCAGGTCCTACGCCTGGAGAGACCCAGTACTTC
15 | NA | TRBJ1-2 | NA | TRBV7-6 | CASSLYAGAVDGYTF | TGTGCCAGCAGCTTATACGCGGGGGCAGTTGATGGCTACACCTTC
13 | NA | TRBJ1-5 | NA | TRBV2 | CASHRDSNQPQHF | TGTGCCAGCCACAGAGATAGCAATCAGCCCCAGCATTTT
16 | NA | TRBJ1-2 | NA | TRBV19 | CASSIANLKKKYGYTF | TGTGCCAGTAGTATTGCGAACCTGAAAAAGAAATATGGCTACACCTTC
16 | once | TRBJ2-1 | TRBD1 | TRBV7-3 | CASSSGQGPTYNEQFF | TGTGCCAGCAGCTCCGGACAGGGCCCTACCTACAATGAGCAGTTCTTC
14 | few | TRBJ1-2 | TRBD1 | TRBV4-1 | CASSQEDRGYGYTF | TGCGCCAGCAGCCAAGAGGACAGGGGCTATGGCTACACCTTC
15 | NA | TRBJ2-7 | TRBD1 | TRBV19 | CASSISGQGAYEQYF | TGTGCCAGTAGTATTTCGGGACAGGGTGCCTACGAGCAGTACTTC
13 | NA | TRBJ1-1 | TRBD1 | TRBV12-3/TRBV12-4 | CASSPDRGTEAFF | TGTGCCAGCAGCCCGGACAGGGGAACTGAAGCTTTCTTT
14 | NA | TRBJ2-2 | TRBD1 | TRBV18 | CASSPWTGDGELFF | TGTGCCAGCTCACCCTGGACAGGGGACGGGGAGCTGTTTTTT
17 | NA | TRBJ1-2 | TRBD1 | TRBV6-1 | CASSESLGDRAYYGYTF | TGTGCCAGCAGTGAAAGTTTAGGAGACAGGGCCTACTATGGCTACACCTTC
13 | NA | TRBJ1-1 | NA | TRBV6-5 | CASSYLRATEAFF | TGTGCCAGCAGTTACCTCAGGGCCACTGAAGCTTTCTTT
15 | once | TRBJ1-6 | NA | TRBV7-2 | CASVVGSSYNSPLHF | TGTGCCAGCGTTGTAGGGAGCTCCTATAATTCACCCCTCCACTTT
15 | NA | TRBJ2-5 | TRBD1 | TRBV29-1 | CSVGPRGQGLETQYF | TGCAGCGTTGGTCCTAGAGGACAGGGGTTAGAGACCCAGTACTTC
15 | few | TRBJ2-1 | NA | TRBV7-9 | CASSFVLGRGGEQFF | TGTGCCAGCAGCTTCGTTCTAGGCCGGGGAGGTGAGCAGTTCTTC
16 | NA | TRBJ1-2 | TRBD1 | TRBV5-1 | CASSLVPAWQGAGYTF | TGCGCCAGCAGCTTGGTGCCTGCGTGGCAGGGGGCTGGCTACACCTTC
13 | NA | TRBJ1-1 | NA | TRBV7-2 | CASSKTGITEAFF | TGTGCCAGCAGCAAAACAGGGATCACTGAAGCTTTCTTT
15 | NA | TRBJ1-1 | NA | TRBV14 | CASSLAETGNTEAFF | TGTGCCAGCAGCCTGGCGGAAACAGGCAACACTGAAGCTTTCTTT
14 | NA | TRBJ1-1 | NA | TRBV18 | CASSEAGGSTEAFF | TGTGCCAGCTCCGAAGCTGGTGGTTCCACTGAAGCTTTCTTT
16 | NA | TRBJ2-3 | NA | TRBV7-2 | CASSPRVLTSTDTQYF | TGTGCCAGCAGCCCACGGGTGCTTACTAGCACAGATACGCAGTATTTT
12 | NA | TRBJ1-1 | NA | TRBV29-1 | CSVGAGPTEAFF | TGCAGCGTTGGGGCAGGGCCCACTGAAGCTTTCTTT
14 | NA | TRBJ1-2 | NA | TRBV5-1 | CASSGTGDYYGYTF | TGCGCCAGCAGCGGAACAGGTGACTACTATGGCTACACCTTC
12 | NA | TRBJ1-5 | NA | TRBV10-2 | CASSGSDQPQHF | TGCGCCAGCAGCGGGTCTGATCAGCCCCAGCATTTT
15 | NA | TRBJ1-4 | TRBD1 | TRBV12-5 | CASGLVRGQNEKLFF | TGTGCTAGTGGTTTGGTAAGGGGGCAGAATGAAAAACTGTTTTTT
14 | NA | TRBJ1-1 | NA | TRBV7-9 | CASSEQTANTEAFF | TGTGCCAGCAGTGAACAGACAGCTAACACTGAAGCTTTCTTT
17 | NA | TRBJ1-2 | TRBD1 | TRBV5-4 | CASSTRQGARIVYGYTF | TGTGCCAGCAGCACCCGACAGGGGGCCCGGATAGTCTATGGCTACACCTTC
14 | NA | TRBJ1-2 | NA | TRBV5-1 | CASSLAWGGEGYTF | TGCGCCAGCAGCTTGGCCTGGGGGGGTGAAGGCTACACCTTC
12 | NA | TRBJ2-3 | NA | TRBV27 | CASSLPPDTQYF | TGTGCCAGCAGTTTACCTCCAGATACGCAGTATTTT
15 | NA | TRBJ1-2 | NA | TRBV21-1 | CASSKDYGRTYGYTF | TGTGCCAGCAGCAAGGATTATGGACGGACTTATGGCTACACCTTC
14 | NA | TRBJ1-2 | NA | TRBV27 | CASSFGGGDYGYTF | TGTGCCAGCAGTTTCGGCGGGGGGGACTATGGCTACACCTTC
17 | NA | TRBJ1-5 | TRBD1 | TRBV2 | CASSPMGQGSGNQPQHF | TGTGCCAGCAGTCCCATGGGACAGGGGTCGGGAAATCAGCCCCAGCATTTT
14 | once | TRBJ2-7 | TRBD2 | TRBV18 | CASSLGTSDYEQYF | TGTGCCAGCTCACTGGGGACTAGCGACTACGAGCAGTACTTC
13 | NA | TRBJ2-7 | NA | TRBV19 | CASSIATAYEQYF | TGTGCCAGTAGTATAGCAACAGCCTACGAGCAGTACTTC
15 | NA | TRBJ1-5 | TRBD1 | TRBV7-2 | CASSLFTGGAEPQHF | TGTGCCAGCAGCCTGTTTACAGGGGGCGCTGAGCCCCAGCATTTT
14 | NA | TRBJ1-5 | NA | TRBV5-1 | CASSLEGLGQPQHF | TGCGCCAGCAGCTTAGAGGGATTGGGTCAGCCCCAGCATTTT